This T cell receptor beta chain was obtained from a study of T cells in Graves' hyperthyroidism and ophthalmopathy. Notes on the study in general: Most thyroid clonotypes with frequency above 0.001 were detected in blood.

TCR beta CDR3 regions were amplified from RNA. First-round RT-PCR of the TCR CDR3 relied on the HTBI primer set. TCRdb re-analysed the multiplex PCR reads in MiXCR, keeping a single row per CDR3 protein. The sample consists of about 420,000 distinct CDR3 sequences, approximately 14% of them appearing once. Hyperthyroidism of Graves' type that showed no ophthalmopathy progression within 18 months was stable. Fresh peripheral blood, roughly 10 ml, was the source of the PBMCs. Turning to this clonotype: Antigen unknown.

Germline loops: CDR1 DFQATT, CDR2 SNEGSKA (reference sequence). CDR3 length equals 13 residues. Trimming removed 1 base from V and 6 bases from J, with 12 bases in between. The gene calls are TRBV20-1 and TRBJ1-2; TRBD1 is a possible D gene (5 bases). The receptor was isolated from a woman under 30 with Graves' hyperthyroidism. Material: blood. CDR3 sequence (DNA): TGCAGTGCTAGAGCAGGGAGCCAGGATGGCTACACCTTC. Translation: CSARAGSQDGYTF.